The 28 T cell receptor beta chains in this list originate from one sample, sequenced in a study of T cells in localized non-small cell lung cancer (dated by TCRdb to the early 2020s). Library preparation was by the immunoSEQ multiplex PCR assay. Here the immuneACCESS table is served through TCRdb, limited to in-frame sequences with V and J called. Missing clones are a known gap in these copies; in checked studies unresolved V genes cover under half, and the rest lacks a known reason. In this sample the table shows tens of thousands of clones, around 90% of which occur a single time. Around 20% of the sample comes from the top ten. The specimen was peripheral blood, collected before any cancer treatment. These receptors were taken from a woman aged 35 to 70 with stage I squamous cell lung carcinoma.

CDR3 sequence (DNA): TGTGCCAGCAGCCCGCGACAGGCGGGGGGGGCTTTCGGCACAGATACGCAGTATTTT. Translating gives CASSPRQAGGAFGTDTQYF. The chain couples TRBV5-5 to TRBJ2-3; 9 bases are a match to TRBD2. The V segment lost 4 bases and the J segment 1 base; nucleotides outside the gene matches: 16. The CDR3 runs to 19 residues. Germline CDR1 is SGHKS and CDR2 is YYEKEE (reference sequence).

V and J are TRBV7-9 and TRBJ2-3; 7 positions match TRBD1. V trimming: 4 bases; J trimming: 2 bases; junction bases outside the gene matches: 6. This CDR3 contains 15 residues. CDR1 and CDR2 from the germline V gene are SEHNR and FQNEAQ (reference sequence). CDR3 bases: TGTGCCAGCAGCTCGACCGGGACAGACACAGATACGCAGTATTTT. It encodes CASSSTGTDTDTQYF.

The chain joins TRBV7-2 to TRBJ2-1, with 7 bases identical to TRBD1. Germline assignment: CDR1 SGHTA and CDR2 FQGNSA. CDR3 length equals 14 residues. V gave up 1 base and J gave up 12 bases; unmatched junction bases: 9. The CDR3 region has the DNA TGTGCCAGCAGCTTAGTTTCAGGTTCAGGGGGGCAGTTCTTC. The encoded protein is CASSLVSGSGGQFF. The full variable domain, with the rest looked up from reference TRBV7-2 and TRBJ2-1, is GAGVSQSPSNKVTEKGKDVELRCDPISGHTALYWYRQSLGQGLEFLIYFQGNSAPDKSGLPSDRFSAERTGGSVSTLTIQRTQQEDSAVYLCASSLVSGSGGQFFGPGTRLTVL.

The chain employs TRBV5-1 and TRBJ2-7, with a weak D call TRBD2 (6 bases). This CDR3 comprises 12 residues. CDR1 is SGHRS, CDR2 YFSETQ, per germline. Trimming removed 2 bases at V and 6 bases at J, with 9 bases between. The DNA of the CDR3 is TGCGCCAGCAGCTTTCACGGGGGCGAGCAGTACTTC. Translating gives CASSFHGGEQYF.

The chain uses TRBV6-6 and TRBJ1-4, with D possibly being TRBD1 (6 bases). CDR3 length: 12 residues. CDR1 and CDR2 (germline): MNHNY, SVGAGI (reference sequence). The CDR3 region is CAARGRNEKLFF. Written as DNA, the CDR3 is TGTGCGGCCAGGGGTAGAAATGAAAAACTGTTTTTT.

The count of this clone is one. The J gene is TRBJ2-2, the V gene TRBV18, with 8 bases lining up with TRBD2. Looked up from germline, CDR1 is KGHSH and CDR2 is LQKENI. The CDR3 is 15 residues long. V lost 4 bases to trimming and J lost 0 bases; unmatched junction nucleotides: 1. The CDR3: CASSRLATNTGELFF. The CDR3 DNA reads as TGTGCCAGCTCACGACTAGCGACGAACACCGGGGAGCTGTTTTTT.

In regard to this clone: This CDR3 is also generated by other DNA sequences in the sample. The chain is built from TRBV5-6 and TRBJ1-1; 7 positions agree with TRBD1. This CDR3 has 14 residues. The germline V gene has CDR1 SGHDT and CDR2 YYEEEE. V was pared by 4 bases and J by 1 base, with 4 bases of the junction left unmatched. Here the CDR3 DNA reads TGTGCCAGCAGCCCGGGACAGCGGAACACTGAAGCTTTCTTT. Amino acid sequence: CASSPGQRNTEAFF.

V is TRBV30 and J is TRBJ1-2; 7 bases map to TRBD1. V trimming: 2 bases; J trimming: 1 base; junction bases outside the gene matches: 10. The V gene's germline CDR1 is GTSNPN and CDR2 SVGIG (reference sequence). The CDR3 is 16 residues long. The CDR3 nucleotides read TGTGCCTGGAGTCAACACGGCAGGGACAGTAACTATGGCTACACCTTC. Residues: CAWSQHGRDSNYGYTF.

Here the CDR3 reads CASSLGSGLAPNEQFF. As DNA, the CDR3 is TGCGCCAGCAGCTTGGGGTCCGGGCTAGCCCCAAATGAGCAGTTCTTC. The V call is TRBV5-1, the J call TRBJ2-1, with D perhaps TRBD2 (5 bases). The CDR3 extends over 16 amino acids. V dropped 0 bases and J dropped 7 bases, with 17 bases sitting between them. The germline V gene has CDR1 SGHRS and CDR2 YFSETQ.

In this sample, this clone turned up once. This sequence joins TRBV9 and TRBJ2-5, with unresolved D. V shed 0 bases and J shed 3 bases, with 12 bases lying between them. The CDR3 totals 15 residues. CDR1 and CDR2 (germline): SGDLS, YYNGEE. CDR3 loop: CASSVAPEPKETQYF. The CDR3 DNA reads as TGTGCCAGCAGCGTAGCACCCGAACCTAAAGAGACCCAGTACTTC. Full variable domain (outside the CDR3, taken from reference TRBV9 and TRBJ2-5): DSGVTQTPKHLITATGQRVTLRCSPRSGDLSVYWYQQSLDQGLQFLIQYYNGEERAKGNILERFSAQQFPDLHSELNLSSLELGDSALYFCASSVAPEPKETQYFGPGTRLLVL.

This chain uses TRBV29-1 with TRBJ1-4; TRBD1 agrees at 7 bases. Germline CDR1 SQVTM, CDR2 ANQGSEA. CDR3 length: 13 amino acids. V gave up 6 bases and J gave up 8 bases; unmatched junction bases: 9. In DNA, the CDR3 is TGCAGCGTCGCTGGAGGGACAGCCGAAAAACTGTTTTTT. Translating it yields CSVAGGTAEKLFF.

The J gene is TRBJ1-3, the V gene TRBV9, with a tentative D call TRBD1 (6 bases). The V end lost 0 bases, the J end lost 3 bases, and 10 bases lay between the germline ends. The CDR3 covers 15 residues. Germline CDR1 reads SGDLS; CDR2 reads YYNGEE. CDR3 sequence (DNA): TGTGCCAGCAGCGTAGAAACAGGGCTTGGAAACACCATATATTTT. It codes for CASSVETGLGNTIYF.

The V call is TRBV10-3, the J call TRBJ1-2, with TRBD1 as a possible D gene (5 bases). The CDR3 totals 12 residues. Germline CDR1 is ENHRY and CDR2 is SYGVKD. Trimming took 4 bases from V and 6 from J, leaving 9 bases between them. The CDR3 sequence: CAISGAGDGYTF. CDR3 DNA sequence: TGTGCCATCAGTGGCGCGGGGGATGGCTACACCTTC.

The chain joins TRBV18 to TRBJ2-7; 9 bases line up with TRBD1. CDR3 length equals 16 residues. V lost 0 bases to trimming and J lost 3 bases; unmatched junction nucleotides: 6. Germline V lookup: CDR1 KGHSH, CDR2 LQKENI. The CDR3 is CASSPPEGQGNYEQYF. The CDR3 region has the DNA TGTGCCAGCTCACCACCGGAGGGACAGGGTAACTACGAGCAGTACTTC.

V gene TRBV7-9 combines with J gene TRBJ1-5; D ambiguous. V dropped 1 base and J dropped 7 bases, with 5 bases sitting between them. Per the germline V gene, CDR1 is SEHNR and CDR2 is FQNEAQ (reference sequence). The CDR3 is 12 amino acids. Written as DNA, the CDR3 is TGTGCCAGCAGCTTAGGCAGGCAGCCCCAGCATTTT. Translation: CASSLGRQPQHF.

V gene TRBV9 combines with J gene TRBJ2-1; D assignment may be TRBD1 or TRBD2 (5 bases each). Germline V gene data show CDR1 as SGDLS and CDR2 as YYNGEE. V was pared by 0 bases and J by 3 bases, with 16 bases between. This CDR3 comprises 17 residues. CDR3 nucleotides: TGTGCCAGCAGCGTAGGGGGTGCAGGGAGCCTCTACAATGAGCAGTTCTTC. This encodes CASSVGGAGSLYNEQFF.

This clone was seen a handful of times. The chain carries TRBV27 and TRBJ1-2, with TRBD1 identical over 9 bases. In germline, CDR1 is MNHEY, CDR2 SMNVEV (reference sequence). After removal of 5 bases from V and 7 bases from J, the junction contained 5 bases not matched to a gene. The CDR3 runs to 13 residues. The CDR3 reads CASSNTGGAGYTF. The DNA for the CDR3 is TGTGCCAGCAGTAACACAGGGGGCGCTGGCTACACCTTC.

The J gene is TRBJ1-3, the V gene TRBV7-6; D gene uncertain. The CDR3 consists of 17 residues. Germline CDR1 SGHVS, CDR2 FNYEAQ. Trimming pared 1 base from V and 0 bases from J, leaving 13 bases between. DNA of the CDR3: TGTGCCAGCAGCTTAGAGGTCAGCTCAAGCTCTGGAAACACCATATATTTT. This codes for CASSLEVSSSSGNTIYF.

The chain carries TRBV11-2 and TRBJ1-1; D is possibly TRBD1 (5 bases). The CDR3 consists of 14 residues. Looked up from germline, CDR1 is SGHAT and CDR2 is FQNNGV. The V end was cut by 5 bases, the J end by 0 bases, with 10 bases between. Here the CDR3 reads CASSIGTVNTEAFF. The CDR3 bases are TGTGCCAGCAGCATCGGGACGGTGAACACTGAAGCTTTCTTT. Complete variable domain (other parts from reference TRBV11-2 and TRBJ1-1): EAGVAQSPRYKIIEKRQSVAFWCNPISGHATLYWYQQILGQGPKLLIQFQNNGVVDDSQLPKDRFSAERLKGVDSTLKIQPAKLEDSAVYLCASSIGTVNTEAFFGQGTRLTVV.

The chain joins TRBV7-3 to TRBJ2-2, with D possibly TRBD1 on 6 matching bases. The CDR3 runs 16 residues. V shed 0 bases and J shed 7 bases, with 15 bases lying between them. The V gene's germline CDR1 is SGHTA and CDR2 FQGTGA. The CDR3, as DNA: TGTGCCAGCAGCTTAACGTCAGGGGTTCAGGGCGGGGAGCTGTTTTTT. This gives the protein CASSLTSGVQGGELFF.

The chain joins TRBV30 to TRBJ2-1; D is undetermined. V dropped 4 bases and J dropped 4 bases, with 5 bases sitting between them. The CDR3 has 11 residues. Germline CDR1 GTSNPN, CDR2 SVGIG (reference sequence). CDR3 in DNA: TGTGCCTGGAAGCGTTACAATGAGCAGTTCTTC. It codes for CAWKRYNEQFF.

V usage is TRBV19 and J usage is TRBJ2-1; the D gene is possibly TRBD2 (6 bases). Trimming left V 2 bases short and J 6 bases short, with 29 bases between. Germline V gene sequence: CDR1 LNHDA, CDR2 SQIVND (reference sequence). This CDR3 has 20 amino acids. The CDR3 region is CASSITYGSYTRGSLNEQFF. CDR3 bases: TGTGCCAGTAGTATAACTTATGGTTCTTATACGCGGGGCAGTCTCAATGAGCAGTTCTTC.

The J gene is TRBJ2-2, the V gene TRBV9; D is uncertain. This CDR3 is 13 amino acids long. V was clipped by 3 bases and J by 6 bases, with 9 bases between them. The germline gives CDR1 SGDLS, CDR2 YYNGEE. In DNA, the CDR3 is TGTGCCAGCAGCGGGGGTCCTCCCGGGGAGCTGTTTTTT. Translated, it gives CASSGGPPGELFF.

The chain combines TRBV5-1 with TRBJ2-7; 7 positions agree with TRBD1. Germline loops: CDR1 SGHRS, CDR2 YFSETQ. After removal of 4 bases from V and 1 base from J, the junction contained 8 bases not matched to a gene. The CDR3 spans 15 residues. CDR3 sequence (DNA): TGCGCCAGCAGCACCGAGGGGGCCCCATCCTACGAGCAGTACTTC. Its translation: CASSTEGAPSYEQYF.

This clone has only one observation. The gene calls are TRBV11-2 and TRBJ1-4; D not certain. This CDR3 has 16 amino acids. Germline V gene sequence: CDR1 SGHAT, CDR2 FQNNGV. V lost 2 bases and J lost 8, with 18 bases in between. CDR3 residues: CASSLRTGIRNEKLFF. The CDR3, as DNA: TGTGCCAGCAGCTTACGAACCGGGATTCGAAACGAAAAACTGTTTTTT.

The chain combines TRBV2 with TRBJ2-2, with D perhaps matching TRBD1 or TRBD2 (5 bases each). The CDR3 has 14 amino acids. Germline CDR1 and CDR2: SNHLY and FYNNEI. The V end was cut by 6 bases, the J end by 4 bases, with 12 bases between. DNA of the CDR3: TGTGCCAGCAGCACCGGGACCATCACCGGGGAGCTGTTTTTT. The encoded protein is CASSTGTITGELFF.

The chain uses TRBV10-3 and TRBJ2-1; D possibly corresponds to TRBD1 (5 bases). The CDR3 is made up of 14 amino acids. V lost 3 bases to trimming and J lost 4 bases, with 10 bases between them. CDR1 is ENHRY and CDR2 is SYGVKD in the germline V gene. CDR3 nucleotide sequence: TGTGCCATCAGTGATGGCAGGGCATACAATGAGCAGTTCTTC. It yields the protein CAISDGRAYNEQFF.

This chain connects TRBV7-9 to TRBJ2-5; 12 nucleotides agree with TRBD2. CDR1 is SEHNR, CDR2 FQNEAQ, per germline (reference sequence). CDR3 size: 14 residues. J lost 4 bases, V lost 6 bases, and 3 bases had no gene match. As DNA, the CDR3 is TGTGCCAGCAGACGGACTAGCGGGGTAGAGACCCAGTACTTC. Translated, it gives CASRRTSGVETQYF.